A single sample is the source of the 8 T cell receptor beta chains below, sequenced in a study of blood T cell repertoires in COVID-19. TCRdb keeps only in-frame clones here, not all; method: immunoSEQ multiplex PCR. The table has over 200,000 clones, around 80% seen once; the top ten hold around 5.4%. The sample consisted of peripheral blood. The receptors here all came from an elderly man with acute or convalescent COVID-19.

This rearrangement joins TRBV6-2 or TRBV6-3 to TRBJ2-1; no firm D call. Germline CDR1 reads MNHEY; CDR2 reads SVGEGT. The CDR3 sequence is 16 residues long. The V gene lost 4 bases and the J gene lost 4 bases, with 17 bases spanning the gap. CDR3 protein: CASSFLLTAAYNEQFF. The CDR3, as DNA: TGTGCCAGCAGTTTCTTGCTTACTGCTGCTTACAATGAGCAGTTCTTC.

V and J are TRBV27 and TRBJ1-3; D might be TRBD1 (6 bases). The CDR3 is 14 amino acids. Trimming left V 6 bases short and J 0 bases short, with 9 bases between. Germline lookup yields CDR1 MNHEY and CDR2 SMNVEV (reference sequence). The chain's CDR3 is CASRDSLSGNTIYF. CDR3 bases: TGTGCCAGCAGGGACAGTCTCTCTGGAAACACCATATATTTT.

The DNA for the CDR3 is TGTGCCAGCTCACTAGGGACAGGGAACAATTCACCCCTCCACTTT. Translating gives CASSLGTGNNSPLHF. This chain links TRBV18 with TRBJ1-6, with TRBD1 identical over 9 bases. The germline V gene encodes CDR1 KGHSH and CDR2 LQKENI. The CDR3 extends over 15 amino acids. J lost 7 bases, V lost 4 bases, and 5 bases had no gene match.

This chain links TRBV2 with TRBJ2-6, with D possibly being TRBD1 (5 bases). Trimming pared 2 bases from V and 4 bases from J, leaving 9 bases between. The CDR3 contains 15 residues. Germline CDR1 is SNHLY and CDR2 is FYNNEI. The CDR3 region is CASSEQGSGANVLTF. In DNA, the CDR3 is TGTGCCAGCAGTGAACAGGGTTCAGGGGCCAACGTCCTGACTTTC.

The V call is TRBV5-1, the J call TRBJ2-3; TRBD2 matches 10 bases. The CDR3 covers 16 residues. Germline CDR1 reads SGHRS; CDR2 reads YFSETQ. Germline trimming cut 0 bases from V and 4 bases from J; bases unmatched to any gene: 5. The CDR3 is CASSLGASGSADTQYF. The CDR3 DNA is TGCGCCAGCAGCTTGGGGGCTAGCGGGAGTGCAGATACGCAGTATTTT.

The rearrangement uses TRBV5-1 and TRBJ2-3; 11 bases agree with TRBD2. The ends lost 1 base at V and 6 bases at J; junction bases unmatched: 13. CDR1 and CDR2 (germline): SGHRS, YFSETQ. The CDR3 extends over 18 amino acids. The chain's CDR3 is CASSLKVAGGPGRDTQYF. The DNA of the CDR3 is TGCGCCAGCAGCTTGAAGGTAGCGGGGGGGCCGGGTCGTGATACGCAGTATTTT. Looking up the rest from reference TRBV5-1 and TRBJ2-3 gives the full variable domain: KAGVTQTPRYLIKTRGQQVTLSCSPISGHRSVSWYQQTPGQGLQFLFEYFSETQRNKGNFPGRFSGRQFSNSRSEMNVSTLELGDSALYLCASSLKVAGGPGRDTQYFGPGTRLTVL.

This clone was picked up one time. The CDR3 loop is CSVAGVGRAEAFF. The CDR3 DNA reads TGCAGCGTTGCGGGGGTGGGTAGGGCTGAAGCTTTCTTT. The gene calls are TRBV29-1 and TRBJ1-1, with TRBD1 as a possible D gene (5 bases). This CDR3 has 13 amino acids. Trimming shortened V by 4 bases and J by 6 bases, and 15 bases separated the two germline ends. The germline gives CDR1 SQVTM, CDR2 ANQGSEA.

The V gene is TRBV19, the J gene TRBJ2-1; 9 positions match TRBD2. The CDR3 length is 15 residues. The ends lost 6 bases at V and 4 bases at J; junction bases unmatched: 7. Germline V gene lookup returns CDR1 LNHDA and CDR2 SQIVND (reference sequence). CDR3 region: CASRPTSGVYNEQFF. CDR3 nucleotide sequence: TGTGCCAGTAGACCGACTAGCGGAGTTTACAATGAGCAGTTCTTC.